Sequencing of this T cell receptor beta chain was carried out in a study of blood T cells in healthy people across ages. This clonotype was picked up many times. From germline, CDR1 is SGHTA and CDR2 FQGNSA. V lost 0 bases, J lost 3 bases, and 3 bases stayed unmatched. This CDR3 is built from 15 residues. Using a J-beta primer mix together with a sample-barcoded 5' primer, a second PCR was run for about 6 to 11 cycles. TCRdb independently ran MiXCR on the 5' RACE reads; one entry per CDR3 protein. This table has 600,000 or so distinct CDR3 sequences, 25% to 35% appearing once. The rearrangement uses TRBV7-2 and TRBJ2-5; TRBD2 matches at 8 bases. Sequencing input: blood. This TCR was recovered from a woman aged 80 or older in good health. The CDR3 loop reads CASSLARGAEETQYF. The CDR3 coding sequence is TGTGCCAGCAGCTTAGCGCGGGGGGCGGAAGAGACCCAGTACTTC.